Below, 17 T cell receptor beta chains from the same sample are listed, as sequenced in a study of cytomegalovirus exposure and HLA in healthy donors. Primers: 60 Vbeta forward and 13 Jbeta reverse. Only in-frame clones appear in the TCRdb table, and some are missing; sequencing was by immunoSEQ multiplex PCR. This table holds approximately 190,000 clones, roughly four fifths found once. Sequenced sample: PBMCs. All receptors come from a woman younger than 30 in good health and CMV-seronegative.

This sequence joins TRBV6-5 and TRBJ2-7; weak D call: TRBD2 (6 bases). This CDR3 contains 14 residues. With 7 bases removed from V and 0 bases from J, the gap between germline ends came to 13 bases. Germline V gene lookup returns CDR1 MNHEY and CDR2 SVGAGI. The CDR3 bases are TGTGCCAGCAAGACGGGGGTGGGCTCCTACGAGCAGTACTTC. Encoded protein: CASKTGVGSYEQYF.

This sequence joins TRBV6-1 and TRBJ1-1; perhaps TRBD1 as D (6 bases). Germline CDR1 and CDR2: MNHNS and SASEGT. Trimming took off 8 bases at V and 5 bases at J, with 21 bases between the two ends. The CDR3 loop spans 15 amino acids. The CDR3 nucleotides read TGTGCCAGCGGAGGATGGCAGGGGAGCAAAACTGAAGCTTTCTTT. It is translated as CASGGWQGSKTEAFF.

Only one count was recorded for this clone. V gene TRBV7-2 combines with J gene TRBJ2-7; no firm D call. This CDR3 is 13 amino acids long. Germline CDR1 SGHTA, CDR2 FQGNSA. V lost 4 bases and J 5 bases, leaving 12 bases between the germline ends. The CDR3 loop reads CASSSPTRNEQYF. The CDR3 DNA sequence: TGTGCCAGCAGCTCCCCGACTCGAAACGAGCAGTACTTC.

A few counts support this clone. V and J are TRBV18 and TRBJ1-1; 8 positions match TRBD1. With 3 bases clipped from V and 1 base from J, the junction kept 10 bases outside the gene matches. Germline lookup yields CDR1 KGHSH and CDR2 LQKENI. The CDR3 loop spans 17 amino acids. CDR3 bases: TGTGCCAGCTCACCTTTCCCGGGACAGGAGCCGAACACTGAAGCTTTCTTT. It is translated as CASSPFPGQEPNTEAFF.

V usage is TRBV7-9 and J usage is TRBJ2-7, with 10 bases fitting TRBD1. The CDR3 length is 16 residues. From germline, CDR1 is SEHNR and CDR2 FQNEAQ (reference sequence). V lost 5 bases to trimming and J lost 3 bases; unmatched junction nucleotides: 10. This CDR3 is CASSRIDRGLRYEQYF. In DNA, the CDR3 is TGTGCCAGCAGCCGCATCGACAGGGGGCTCCGCTACGAGCAGTACTTC.

The chain is built from TRBV29-1 and TRBJ1-5; D unresolved. Germline V CDR1 and CDR2: SQVTM, ANQGSEA. Trimming stripped 3 bases from V and 6 bases from J, with 12 bases between. CDR3 length equals 13 residues. For the CDR3, the DNA is TGCAGCGTTGACGGGGTTGAGGGTCAGCCCCAGCATTTT. It yields the protein CSVDGVEGQPQHF.

This clone showed up many times. This chain connects TRBV7-9 to TRBJ2-2, with D tentatively TRBD2 (5 bases). The ends were cut back, 1 base at V and 5 bases at J, with 14 bases in the middle. Germline V gene sequence: CDR1 SEHNR, CDR2 FQNEAQ (reference sequence). The CDR3 covers 16 residues. The CDR3 region has the DNA TGTGCCAGCAGCTTAGGTGCGGGTCAAGGGACCGGGGAGCTGTTTTTT. Residues: CASSLGAGQGTGELFF. The full variable domain, with the rest looked up from reference TRBV7-9 and TRBJ2-2, is DTGVSQNPRHKITKRGQNVTFRCDPISEHNRLYWYRQTLGQGPEFLTYFQNEAQLEKSRLLSDRFSAERPKGSFSTLEIQRTEQGDSAMYLCASSLGAGQGTGELFFGEGSRLTVL.

The chain carries TRBV7-6 and TRBJ2-3, with a tentative D call TRBD2 (5 bases). Trimming stripped 5 bases from V and 0 bases from J, with 15 bases between. Germline V CDR1 and CDR2: SGHVS, FNYEAQ. The CDR3 is 16 amino acids. CDR3 in DNA: TGTGCCAGCAGCCCGAGTCTAGGGAGTAGCACAGATACGCAGTATTTT. Encoded protein: CASSPSLGSSTDTQYF.

The V gene is TRBV29-1, the J gene TRBJ1-4, with 8 bases fitting TRBD1. The germline V gene has CDR1 SQVTM and CDR2 ANQGSEA. V lost 8 bases to trimming and J lost 5 bases; unmatched junction nucleotides: 7. The length of the CDR3 is 13 residues. The CDR3 region is CSPEDRENEKLFF. The CDR3 DNA reads TGCAGCCCAGAGGACAGGGAGAATGAAAAACTGTTTTTT.

This chain connects TRBV13 to TRBJ2-1; TRBD2 aligns across 12 bases. Germline values: CDR1 PRHDT, CDR2 FYEKMQ (reference sequence). Trimming at V came to 7 bases and at J to 9 bases, leaving 7 bases not matched to a gene. This CDR3 comprises 14 residues. CDR3 loop: CASTRLAGVGEQFF. In nucleotides, the CDR3 is TGTGCCAGCACCCGACTAGCGGGAGTCGGTGAGCAGTTCTTC. The variable domain in full, completed from reference TRBV13 and TRBJ2-1, reads AAGVIQSPRHLIKEKRETATLKCYPIPRHDTVYWYQQGPGQDPQFLISFYEKMQSDKGSIPDRFSAQQFSDYHSELNMSSLELGDSALYFCASTRLAGVGEQFFGPGTRLTVL.

The V and J genes are TRBV7-9 and TRBJ2-2; D gene unclear. This CDR3 is built from 12 residues. V was shortened by 3 bases and J by 7 bases, with 6 bases between the two germline ends. Germline values: CDR1 SEHNR, CDR2 FQNEAQ (reference sequence). CDR3 in DNA: TGTGCCAGCAGCTTCCACGGCGGGGAGCTGTTTTTT. Its translation is CASSFHGGELFF. Based on the CDR3 plus reference TRBV7-9 and TRBJ2-2, the full variable domain is DTGVSQNPRHKITKRGQNVTFRCDPISEHNRLYWYRQTLGQGPEFLTYFQNEAQLEKSRLLSDRFSAERPKGSFSTLEIQRTEQGDSAMYLCASSFHGGELFFGEGSRLTVL.

The chain combines TRBV7-2 with TRBJ2-5; D perhaps matches TRBD1 (6 bases). Trimming took off 6 bases at V and 5 bases at J, with 13 bases between the two ends. There are 13 residues in the CDR3. Per the germline V gene, CDR1 is SGHTA and CDR2 is FQGNSA. The CDR3 coding sequence is TGTGCCAGCAGTCTACAGGGACGCGAGACCCAGTACTTC. It specifies CASSLQGRETQYF.

V and J are TRBV5-1 and TRBJ2-1, with 7 positions matching TRBD2. CDR3 length equals 13 residues. Germline CDR1 SGHRS, CDR2 YFSETQ. J lost 7 bases, V lost 3 bases, and 4 bases had no gene match. The chain's CDR3 is CASSSGGSNEQFF. The CDR3 DNA reads as TGCGCCAGCAGCTCGGGGGGTAGTAATGAGCAGTTCTTC.

This clone has a handful of counts. The chain couples TRBV7-2 to TRBJ2-7; TRBD1 is a possible D gene (5 bases). V lost 1 base, J lost 6 bases, and 13 bases lay in between. The CDR3 is 14 residues long. Germline V gene data show CDR1 as SGHTA and CDR2 as FQGNSA. Here the CDR3 DNA reads TGTGCCAGCAGCTTAGGCCAGGGCGGTTTCGAGCAGTACTTC. Protein: CASSLGQGGFEQYF.

The chain links TRBV28 to TRBJ1-5, with TRBD1 matching 12 bases. In germline, CDR1 is MDHEN, CDR2 SYDVKM. There are 13 residues in the CDR3. V lost 11 bases and J lost 6; bases outside the gene matches: 5. DNA for the CDR3: TGTGCCGGGGGGACAGGGGGCAGTCAGCCCCAGCATTTT. The encoded protein is CAGGTGGSQPQHF.

The J gene is TRBJ2-7, the V gene TRBV5-4, with 7 bases fitting TRBD2. The V segment lost 0 bases and the J segment 6 bases; nucleotides outside the gene matches: 12. Looked up from germline, CDR1 is SGHNT and CDR2 is YYREEE (reference sequence). The CDR3 has 16 amino acids. DNA for the CDR3: TGTGCCAGCAGCTTGGGAGTGGGGGGAGGGCCACGCGAGCAGTACTTC. Translated: CASSLGVGGGPREQYF. Full variable domain (outside the CDR3, taken from reference TRBV5-4 and TRBJ2-7): ETGVTQSPTHLIKTRGQQVTLRCSSQSGHNTVSWYQQALGQGPQFIFQYYREEENGRGNFPPRFSGLQFPNYSSELNVNALELDDSALYLCASSLGVGGGPREQYFGPGTRLTVT.

This chain joins TRBV19 and TRBJ1-2; D call uncertain. Trimming pared 3 bases from V and 7 bases from J, leaving 18 bases between. The CDR3 consists of 15 residues. Germline V gene sequence: CDR1 LNHDA, CDR2 SQIVND (reference sequence). CDR3 sequence reads: CASSMGNDRRGGYTF. The CDR3, as DNA: TGTGCCAGTAGTATGGGAAATGACCGCCGGGGTGGCTACACCTTC.